The 26 T cell receptor beta chains in this list originate from one sample, sequenced in a study of shared clonotypes between healthy human individuals. The table came from immunoSEQ multiplex PCR; TCRdb's copy has only in-frame clones and leaves some out. In the table there are about 2.4 million clones, over 85% of which are singletons. Sequencing input: naive CD4+ T cells sorted from blood. Subset described: CD45RA+ positively selected. The receptors originated from a man aged 18-30 years in good health.

Regarding this clone: Other DNA sequences in this specimen translate into the identical CDR3. The chain has TRBV7-2 and TRBJ2-2, with unresolved D. V lost 3 bases to trimming and J lost 6 bases, with 5 bases between them. Germline V gene data show CDR1 as SGHTA and CDR2 as FQGNSA. The CDR3 runs 12 residues. Here the CDR3 DNA reads TGTGCCAGCAGCTTTCGTTCCGGGGAGCTGTTTTTT. Translated: CASSFRSGELFF.

The V and J genes are TRBV2 and TRBJ2-2, with 7 nucleotides matching TRBD1. The CDR3 is 15 amino acids. The V gene end was trimmed by 4 bases and the J gene end by 1 base; junction bases not matched to a gene: 3. Germline CDR1 is SNHLY and CDR2 is FYNNEI. The CDR3 region has the DNA TGTGCCAGCAGTGGAGGGGGCCAGAACACCGGGGAGCTGTTTTTT. Translated, it gives CASSGGGQNTGELFF.

CDR3 DNA sequence: TGTGCCAGCAGTGGACTAGACCAAGAGACCCAGTACTTC. Protein product: CASSGLDQETQYF. The chain uses TRBV25-1 and TRBJ2-5; TRBD2 is a possible D gene (6 bases). This CDR3 has 13 residues. Trimming cost V 4 bases and J 0 bases, with 6 bases left between them. Germline loops: CDR1 MGHDK, CDR2 SYGVNS.

The chain carries TRBV7-2 and TRBJ1-6; D is ambiguous. Trimming took off 7 bases at V and 6 bases at J, with 22 bases between the two ends. The germline CDR1 and CDR2 sequences are SGHTA and FQGNSA. The CDR3 is made up of 17 amino acids. CDR3 in DNA: TGTGCCAGCACCCGCCCCGGCAACCAAATGGTTAATTCACCCCTCCACTTT. This encodes CASTRPGNQMVNSPLHF. Together with reference TRBV7-2 and TRBJ1-6, the CDR3 gives the full variable domain: GAGVSQSPSNKVTEKGKDVELRCDPISGHTALYWYRQSLGQGLEFLIYFQGNSAPDKSGLPSDRFSAERTGGSVSTLTIQRTQQEDSAVYLCASTRPGNQMVNSPLHFGNGTRLTVT.

The chain recombines TRBV27 with TRBJ2-7; D is ambiguous. CDR1 and CDR2 (germline): MNHEY, SMNVEV (reference sequence). The V gene lost 6 bases and the J gene lost 3 bases, with 12 bases spanning the gap. The CDR3 totals 13 residues. Here the CDR3 reads CASSSRLYYEQYF. The DNA for the CDR3 is TGTGCCAGCAGCTCCAGGCTCTACTACGAGCAGTACTTC.

On this clone itself: Other DNA variants within this sample encode the same CDR3. This chain links TRBV29-1 with TRBJ2-7, with D possibly matching TRBD2 (6 bases). V lost 4 bases and J lost 6, with 10 bases in between. This CDR3 comprises 11 residues. CDR1 is SQVTM, CDR2 ANQGSEA, per germline. The CDR3, as DNA: TGCAGCGTTGCGCCCGGGGGCGAGCAGTACTTC. It specifies CSVAPGGEQYF.

The chain joins TRBV7-2 to TRBJ2-1, with D hard to call. Germline V CDR1 and CDR2: SGHTA, FQGNSA. The CDR3 runs to 14 residues. V was cut by 4 bases and J by 8 bases, with 15 bases left in between. CDR3 residues: CASSSYGPGDEQFF. DNA for the CDR3: TGTGCCAGCAGCTCCTACGGGCCTGGGGATGAGCAGTTCTTC.

The J gene is TRBJ1-1, the V gene TRBV9; no reliable D call. This CDR3 comprises 14 residues. Trimming stripped 3 bases from V and 2 bases from J, with 11 bases between. From germline, CDR1 is SGDLS and CDR2 YYNGEE. CDR3 sequence reads: CASSAPLGNTEAFF. The CDR3 DNA reads TGTGCCAGCAGCGCTCCCTTGGGAAACACTGAAGCTTTCTTT.

V usage is TRBV30 and J usage is TRBJ2-3; D possibly matches TRBD1 or TRBD2 (7 bases each). The CDR3 sequence is 15 residues long. Germline CDR1 is GTSNPN and CDR2 is SVGIG (reference sequence). The germline V and J ends were trimmed by 2 bases and 5 bases, with 17 bases remaining between them. CDR3 residues: CAWSKRQGGRDTQYF. The CDR3 nucleotides are TGTGCCTGGAGTAAAAGACAGGGCGGGAGAGATACGCAGTATTTT. Supplemented by reference TRBV30 and TRBJ2-3, the full variable domain reads SQTIHQWPATLVQPVGSPLSLECTVEGTSNPNLYWYRQAAGRGLQLLFYSVGIGQISSEVPQNLSASRPQDRQFILSSKKLLLSDSGFYLCAWSKRQGGRDTQYFGPGTRLTVL.

Note on this clone: Within the sample, other DNA sequences also encode this same CDR3. This sequence joins TRBV11-2 and TRBJ2-2, with TRBD2 identical over 7 bases. Per the germline V gene, CDR1 is SGHAT and CDR2 is FQNNGV. The CDR3 totals 16 residues. V shed 1 base and J 0 bases; nucleotides not matched to a gene: 2. CDR3 sequence reads: CASSLGAGANTGELFF. The CDR3 nucleotides read TGTGCCAGCAGCTTAGGGGCGGGAGCGAACACCGGGGAGCTGTTTTTT.

V usage is TRBV11-2 and J usage is TRBJ2-7; 10 positions match TRBD2. The CDR3 is 16 amino acids. With 5 bases clipped from V and 9 bases from J, the junction kept 16 bases outside the gene matches. The germline V gene has CDR1 SGHAT and CDR2 FQNNGV. The CDR3 coding sequence is TGTGCCAGCAGCCATACTGGCACTAGCGGGATGTTGGGGCAGTACTTC. Residues: CASSHTGTSGMLGQYF.

This clone was picked up one time. This chain joins TRBV9 and TRBJ2-1; D may be TRBD2 (6 bases). The CDR3 has 13 amino acids. Germline V lookup: CDR1 SGDLS, CDR2 YYNGEE. Trimming removed 3 bases at V and 6 bases at J, with 10 bases between. In DNA form, the CDR3 reads TGTGCCAGCAGCGCCGGGACTTTCAATGAGCAGTTCTTC. Translation: CASSAGTFNEQFF.

This clone was recorded only once. The chain combines TRBV7-9 with TRBJ2-5; D gene ambiguous. V lost 5 bases to trimming and J lost 5 bases, with 18 bases between them. Germline V lookup: CDR1 SEHNR, CDR2 FQNEAQ (reference sequence). This CDR3 is built from 15 residues. The CDR3 bases are TGTGCCAGCAGCCAGTCGGACCTCTGGTATGAGACCCAGTACTTC. Amino acids: CASSQSDLWYETQYF.

This chain links TRBV19 with TRBJ2-7; D remains unclear. Germline V lookup: CDR1 LNHDA, CDR2 SQIVND (reference sequence). CDR3 length: 13 residues. Trimming took off 3 bases at V and 5 bases at J, with 11 bases between the two ends. The CDR3 protein is CASSILLFDEQYF. CDR3 in DNA: TGTGCCAGTAGTATCCTTCTTTTCGACGAGCAGTACTTC.

The rearrangement joins TRBV30 to TRBJ2-5, with 9 bases fitting TRBD2. CDR3 length equals 15 residues. The V segment lost 7 bases and the J segment 5 bases; nucleotides outside the gene matches: 14. Germline CDR1 reads GTSNPN; CDR2 reads SVGIG (reference sequence). Written as DNA, the CDR3 is TGTGCCTCCGGGTCGAGCGGGAGGAGGGACGAGACCCAGTACTTC. Translated, it gives CASGSSGRRDETQYF.

The chain joins TRBV7-2 to TRBJ2-7, with D perhaps matching TRBD2 (6 bases). Germline CDR1 SGHTA, CDR2 FQGNSA. CDR3 size: 17 residues. With 4 bases removed from V and 0 bases from J, the gap between germline ends came to 19 bases. Here the CDR3 DNA reads TGTGCCAGCAGCTCCCCTACACGGGGGAGTGCCTCCTACGAGCAGTACTTC. It translates to CASSSPTRGSASYEQYF.

The chain carries TRBV19 and TRBJ1-1, with D tentatively TRBD1 (5 bases). Germline V CDR1 and CDR2: LNHDA, SQIVND (reference sequence). The CDR3 contains 15 residues. Trimming shortened V by 5 bases and J by 5 bases, and 18 bases separated the two germline ends. The CDR3 spells CASSSGPGRRTEAFF. CDR3 nucleotides: TGTGCCAGTAGTTCGGGACCTGGACGGCGTACTGAAGCTTTCTTT.

This clone showed up just a few times. The chain employs TRBV2 and TRBJ1-2; D ambiguous. The CDR3 consists of 11 residues. Germline V gene data show CDR1 as SNHLY and CDR2 as FYNNEI. V shed 8 bases and J shed 0 bases, with 4 bases lying between them. The CDR3 bases are TGTGCCAGCGAGACTAACTATGGCTACACCTTC. Translation: CASETNYGYTF.

The chain has TRBV10-3 and TRBJ2-5; D unresolved. This CDR3 comprises 12 residues. The ends were cut back, 6 bases at V and 3 bases at J, with 8 bases in the middle. The germline CDR1 and CDR2 sequences are ENHRY and SYGVKD. The CDR3 nucleotides read TGTGCCATCAGAGGAGAAGAAGAGACCCAGTACTTC. Encoded protein: CAIRGEEETQYF.

The chain couples TRBV28 to TRBJ1-1; D gene uncertain. Germline CDR1 and CDR2: MDHEN and SYDVKM. V was cut by 4 bases and J by 5 bases, with 14 bases left in between. CDR3 length: 14 amino acids. As DNA, the CDR3 is TGTGCCAGCAGTTCGGACCTCTTCGGGACTGAAGCTTTCTTT. Encoded protein: CASSSDLFGTEAFF.

The chain combines TRBV7-2 with TRBJ2-7; the match to TRBD1 covers 8 bases. The CDR3 is made up of 14 amino acids. V was clipped by 5 bases and J by 5 bases; unmatched bases: 8. Germline values: CDR1 SGHTA, CDR2 FQGNSA. CDR3 loop: CASSPRTGKNEQYF. The DNA for the CDR3 is TGTGCCAGCAGCCCCCGGACAGGGAAGAACGAGCAGTACTTC.

This sequence joins TRBV18 and TRBJ2-1; 10 bases align to TRBD2. After removal of 6 bases from V and 8 bases from J, the junction contained 10 bases not matched to a gene. The CDR3 extends over 15 amino acids. Germline loops: CDR1 KGHSH, CDR2 LQKENI. The CDR3: CASSPRLAGVDEQFF. The CDR3 bases are TGTGCCAGCTCTCCGCGGCTAGCGGGAGTCGATGAGCAGTTCTTC.

This clone was recorded once. The V gene is TRBV7-2, the J gene TRBJ2-1; tentatively, D is TRBD2 (6 bases). CDR3 length equals 14 residues. Germline CDR1 reads SGHTA; CDR2 reads FQGNSA. Trimming pared 5 bases from V and 9 bases from J, leaving 17 bases between. The CDR3 protein is CASSPDPNSGEQFF. CDR3 nucleotide sequence: TGTGCCAGCAGCCCAGACCCTAATAGCGGTGAGCAGTTCTTC.

The chain is built from TRBV11-2 and TRBJ2-7, with no clear D. Trimming stripped 1 base from V and 4 bases from J, with 8 bases between. CDR3 length equals 13 residues. From germline, CDR1 is SGHAT and CDR2 FQNNGV. For the CDR3, the DNA is TGTGCCAGCAGCTTAGGGGTGGGTTACGAGCAGTACTTC. Its translation is CASSLGVGYEQYF.

Comment on this clone: Other DNA variants within this sample encode the same CDR3. This chain joins TRBV5-1 and TRBJ2-7; D is possibly TRBD1 or TRBD2 (5 bases each). Germline V gene lookup returns CDR1 SGHRS and CDR2 YFSETQ. CDR3 length: 15 residues. V lost 2 bases to trimming and J lost 2 bases, with 14 bases between them. Here the CDR3 reads CASSLSRDPTYEQYF. The CDR3 nucleotides are TGCGCCAGCAGCTTAAGCCGGGACCCGACCTACGAGCAGTACTTC.

The V call is TRBV19, the J call TRBJ2-7; D remains ambiguous. The germline V gene has CDR1 LNHDA and CDR2 SQIVND (reference sequence). The V end was cut by 4 bases, the J end by 4 bases, with 11 bases between. This CDR3 spans 13 amino acids. This CDR3 is CASSRAGEYEQYF. As DNA, the CDR3 is TGTGCCAGTAGTAGGGCCGGAGAATACGAGCAGTACTTC. Filled out from reference TRBV19 and TRBJ2-7, the complete variable domain reads DGGITQSPKYLFRKEGQNVTLSCEQNLNHDAMYWYRQDPGQGLRLIYYSQIVNDFQKGDIAEGYSVSREKKESFPLTVTSAQKNPTAFYLCASSRAGEYEQYFGPGTRLTVT.